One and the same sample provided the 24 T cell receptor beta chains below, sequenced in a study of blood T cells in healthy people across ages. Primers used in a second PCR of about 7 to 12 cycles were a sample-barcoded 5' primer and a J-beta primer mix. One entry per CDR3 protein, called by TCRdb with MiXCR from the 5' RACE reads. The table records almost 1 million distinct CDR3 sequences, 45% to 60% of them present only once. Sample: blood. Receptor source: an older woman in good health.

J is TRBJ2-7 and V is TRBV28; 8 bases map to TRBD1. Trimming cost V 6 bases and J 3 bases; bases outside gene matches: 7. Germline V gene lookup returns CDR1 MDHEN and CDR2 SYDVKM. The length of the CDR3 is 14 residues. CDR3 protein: CASRIGTGLYEQYF. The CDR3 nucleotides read TGTGCCAGCAGAATCGGGACAGGCCTCTACGAGCAGTACTTC.

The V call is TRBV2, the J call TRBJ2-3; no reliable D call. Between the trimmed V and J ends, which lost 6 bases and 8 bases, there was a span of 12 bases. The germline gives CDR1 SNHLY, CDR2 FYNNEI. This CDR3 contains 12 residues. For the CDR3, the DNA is TGTGCCAGCAGCGACACGGTCCTTACGCAGTATTTT. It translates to CASSDTVLTQYF.

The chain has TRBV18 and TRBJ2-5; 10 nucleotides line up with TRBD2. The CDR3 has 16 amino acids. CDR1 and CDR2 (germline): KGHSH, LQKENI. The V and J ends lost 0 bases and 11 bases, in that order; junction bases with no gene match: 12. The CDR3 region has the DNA TGTGCCAGCTCACCACCGAATCAGCGGGAGGGCCGGGGGCAGTACTTC. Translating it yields CASSPPNQREGRGQYF.

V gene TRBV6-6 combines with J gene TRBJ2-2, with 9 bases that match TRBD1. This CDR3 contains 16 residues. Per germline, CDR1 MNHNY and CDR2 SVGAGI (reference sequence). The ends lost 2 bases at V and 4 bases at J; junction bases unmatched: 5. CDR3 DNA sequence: TGTGCCAGCAGTTACCCGGGACAGGGACGCACCGGGGAGCTGTTTTTT. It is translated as CASSYPGQGRTGELFF.

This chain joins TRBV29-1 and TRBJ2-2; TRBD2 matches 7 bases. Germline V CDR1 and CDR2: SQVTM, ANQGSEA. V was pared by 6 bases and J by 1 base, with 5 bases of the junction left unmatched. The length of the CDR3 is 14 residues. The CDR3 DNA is TGCAGCGTCTTGACTAGCCTGAACACCGGGGAGCTGTTTTTT. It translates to CSVLTSLNTGELFF.

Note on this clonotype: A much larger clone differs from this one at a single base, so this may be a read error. This chain's CDR3 is CSVTRLAKNIRYF. CDR3 bases: TGCAGCGTGACGAGGCTAGCCAAAAACATTCGGTACTTC. This rearrangement joins TRBV29-1 to TRBJ2-4, with D tentatively TRBD2 (5 bases). Germline assignment: CDR1 SQVTM and CDR2 ANQGSEA. This CDR3 is built from 13 residues.

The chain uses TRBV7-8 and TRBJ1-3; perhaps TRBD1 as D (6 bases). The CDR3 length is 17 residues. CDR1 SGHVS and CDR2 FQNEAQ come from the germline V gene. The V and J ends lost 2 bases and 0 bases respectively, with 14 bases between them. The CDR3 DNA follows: TGTGCCAGCAGCTTATCCAGGGGTGAAGCCTCTGGAAACACCATATATTTT. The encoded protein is CASSLSRGEASGNTIYF.

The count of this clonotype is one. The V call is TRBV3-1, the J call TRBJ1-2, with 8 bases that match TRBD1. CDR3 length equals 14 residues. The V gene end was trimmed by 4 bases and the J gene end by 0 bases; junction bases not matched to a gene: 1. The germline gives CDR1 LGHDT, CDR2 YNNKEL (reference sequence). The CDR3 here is CASSRDRSNYGYTF. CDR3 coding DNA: TGTGCCAGCAGCCGGGACAGGTCTAACTATGGCTACACCTTC. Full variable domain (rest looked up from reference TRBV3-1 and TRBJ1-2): DTAVSQTPKYLVTQMGNDKSIKCEQNLGHDTMYWYKQDSKKFLKIMFSYNNKELIINETVPNRFSPKSPDKAHLNLHINSLELGDSAVYFCASSRDRSNYGYTFGSGTRLTVV.

Here the CDR3 reads CASKSTEAFF. The DNA for the CDR3 is TGTGCCAGCAAGTCCACTGAAGCTTTCTTT. The J gene is TRBJ1-1, the V gene TRBV27; D is undetermined. This CDR3 is built from 10 residues. Germline V gives CDR1 MNHEY, CDR2 SMNVEV (reference sequence). V lost 7 bases to trimming and J lost 4 bases, with 4 bases between them.

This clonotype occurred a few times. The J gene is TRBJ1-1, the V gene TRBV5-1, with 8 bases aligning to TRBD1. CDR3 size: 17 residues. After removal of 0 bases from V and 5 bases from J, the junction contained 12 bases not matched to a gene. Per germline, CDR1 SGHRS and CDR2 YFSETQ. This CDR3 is CASSLVVGTGKSTEAFF. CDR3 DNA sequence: TGCGCCAGCAGCTTGGTAGTGGGGACAGGCAAGAGTACTGAAGCTTTCTTT.

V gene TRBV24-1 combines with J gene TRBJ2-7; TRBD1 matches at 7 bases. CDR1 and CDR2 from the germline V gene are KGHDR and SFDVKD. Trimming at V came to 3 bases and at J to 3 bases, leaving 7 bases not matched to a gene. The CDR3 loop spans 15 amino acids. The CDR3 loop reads CATSDLRQGHYEQYF. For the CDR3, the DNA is TGTGCCACCAGTGATCTAAGACAGGGCCACTACGAGCAGTACTTC.

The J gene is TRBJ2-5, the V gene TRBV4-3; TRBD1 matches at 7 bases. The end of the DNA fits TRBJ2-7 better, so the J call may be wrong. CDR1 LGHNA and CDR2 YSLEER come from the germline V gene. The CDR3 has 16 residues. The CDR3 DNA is TGCGCCAGCAGCCACAGGGACAGTACAGGAATATACGAGCAGTACTTC. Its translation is CASSHRDSTGIYEQYF.

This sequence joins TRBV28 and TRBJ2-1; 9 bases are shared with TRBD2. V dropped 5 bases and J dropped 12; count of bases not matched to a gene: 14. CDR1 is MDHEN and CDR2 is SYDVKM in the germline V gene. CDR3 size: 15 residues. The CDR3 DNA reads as TGTGCCAGCAGTCTTACCGGGACTAGCCCGGGGTGGCAGTTCTTC. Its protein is CASSLTGTSPGWQFF.

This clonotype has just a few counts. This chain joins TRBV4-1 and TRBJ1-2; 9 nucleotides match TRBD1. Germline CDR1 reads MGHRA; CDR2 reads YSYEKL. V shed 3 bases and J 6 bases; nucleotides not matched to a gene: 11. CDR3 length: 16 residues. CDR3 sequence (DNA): TGCGCCAGCAGCCACCCCTCTACCGGGACAGGGAATGGCTACACCTTC. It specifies CASSHPSTGTGNGYTF.

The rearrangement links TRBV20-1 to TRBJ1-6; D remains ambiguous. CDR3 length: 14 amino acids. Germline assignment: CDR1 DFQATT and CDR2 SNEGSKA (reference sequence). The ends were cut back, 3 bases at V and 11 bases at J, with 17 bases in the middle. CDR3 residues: CSASAGSRGAPLHF. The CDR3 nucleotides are TGCAGTGCTAGTGCGGGGAGTCGTGGGGCACCCCTCCACTTT.

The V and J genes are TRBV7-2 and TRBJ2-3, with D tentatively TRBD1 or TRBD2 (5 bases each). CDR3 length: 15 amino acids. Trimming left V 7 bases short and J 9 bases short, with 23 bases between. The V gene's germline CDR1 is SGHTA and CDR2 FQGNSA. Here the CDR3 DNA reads TGTGCCAGCAACCCGCGCCCCGTAAGAGGGGAGACGCAGTATTTT. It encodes CASNPRPVRGETQYF.

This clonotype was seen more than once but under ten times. The CDR3 region has the DNA TGTGCCAGCAGCTTACAGGGGAGCTCCTATAATTCACCCCTCCACTTT. It translates to CASSLQGSSYNSPLHF. The chain couples TRBV7-2 to TRBJ1-6; TRBD1 might be the D (6 bases). Deletions cut 2 bases from V and 0 bases from J, with 8 bases between. The CDR3 length is 16 residues. Per germline, CDR1 SGHTA and CDR2 FQGNSA.

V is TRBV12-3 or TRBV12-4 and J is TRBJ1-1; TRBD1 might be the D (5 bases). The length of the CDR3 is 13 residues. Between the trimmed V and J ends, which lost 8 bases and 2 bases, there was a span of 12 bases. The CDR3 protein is CASVGWGNTEAFF. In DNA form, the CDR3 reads TGTGCCAGCGTAGGGTGGGGCAACACTGAAGCTTTCTTT.

This chain's CDR3 is CASSLRDGLLDTQYF. DNA of the CDR3: TGTGCCAGCAGCTTGAGGGACGGACTCTTAGATACGCAGTATTTT. The V call is TRBV5-4, the J call TRBJ2-3; D tentatively reads TRBD1 or TRBD2 (5 bases each). Germline loops: CDR1 SGHNT, CDR2 YYREEE (reference sequence). V lost 1 base and J lost 5, with 14 bases in between. The CDR3 loop spans 15 amino acids.

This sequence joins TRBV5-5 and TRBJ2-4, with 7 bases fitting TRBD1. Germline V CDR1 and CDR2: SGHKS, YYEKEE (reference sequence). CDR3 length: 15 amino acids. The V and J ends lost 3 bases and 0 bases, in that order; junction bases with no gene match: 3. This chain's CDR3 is CASSSGQLAKNIQYF. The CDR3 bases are TGTGCCAGCAGCTCGGGACAGTTAGCCAAAAACATTCAGTACTTC.

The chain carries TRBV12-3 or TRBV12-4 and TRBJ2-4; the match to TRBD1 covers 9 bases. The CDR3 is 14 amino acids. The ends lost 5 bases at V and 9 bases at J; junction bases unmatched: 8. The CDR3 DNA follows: TGTGCCAGCAGTACCGACAGGGGGGTGGCCATTCAGTACTTC. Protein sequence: CASSTDRGVAIQYF.

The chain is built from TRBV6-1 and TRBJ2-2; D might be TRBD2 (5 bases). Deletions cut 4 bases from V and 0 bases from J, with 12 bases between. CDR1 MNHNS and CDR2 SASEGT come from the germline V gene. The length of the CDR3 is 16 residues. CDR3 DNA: TGTGCCAGCAGTGTGCGGACTTACGCGAACACCGGGGAGCTGTTTTTT. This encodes CASSVRTYANTGELFF.

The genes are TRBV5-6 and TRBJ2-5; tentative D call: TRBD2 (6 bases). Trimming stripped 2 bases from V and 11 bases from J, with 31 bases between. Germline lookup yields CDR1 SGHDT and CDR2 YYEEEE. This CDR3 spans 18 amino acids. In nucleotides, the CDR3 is TGTGCCAGCAGCTTAGGGGCTAGTCGCGGCTTCGATGTTCGGGAGCAGTACTTC. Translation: CASSLGASRGFDVREQYF.

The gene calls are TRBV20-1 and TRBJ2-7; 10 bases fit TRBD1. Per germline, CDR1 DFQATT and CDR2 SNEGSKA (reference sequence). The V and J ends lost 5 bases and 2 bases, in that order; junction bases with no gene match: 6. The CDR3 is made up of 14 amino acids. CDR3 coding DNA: TGCAGTGCTGCCGGGACAGGGGTGGCCTACGAGCAGTACTTC. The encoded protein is CSAAGTGVAYEQYF.